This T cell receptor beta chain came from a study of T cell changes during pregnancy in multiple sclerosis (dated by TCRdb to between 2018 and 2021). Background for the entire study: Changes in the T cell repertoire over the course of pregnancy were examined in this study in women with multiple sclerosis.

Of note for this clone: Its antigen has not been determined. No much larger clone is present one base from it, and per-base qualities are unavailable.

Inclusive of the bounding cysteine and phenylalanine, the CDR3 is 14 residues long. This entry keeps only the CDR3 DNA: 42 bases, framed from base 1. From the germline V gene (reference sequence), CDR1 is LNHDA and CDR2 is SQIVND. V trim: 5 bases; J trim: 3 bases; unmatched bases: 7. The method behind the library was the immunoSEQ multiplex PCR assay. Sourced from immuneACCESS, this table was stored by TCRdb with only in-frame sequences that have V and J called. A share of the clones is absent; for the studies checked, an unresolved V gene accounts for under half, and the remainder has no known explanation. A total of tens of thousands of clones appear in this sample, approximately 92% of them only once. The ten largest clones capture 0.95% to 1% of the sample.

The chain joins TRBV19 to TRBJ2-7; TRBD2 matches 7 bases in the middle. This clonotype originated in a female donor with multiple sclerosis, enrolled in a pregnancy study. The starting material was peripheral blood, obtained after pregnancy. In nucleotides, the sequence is TGTGCCAGTAGTCCCGGGACTATTTACTACGAGCAGTACTTC. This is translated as CASSPGTIYYEQYF.